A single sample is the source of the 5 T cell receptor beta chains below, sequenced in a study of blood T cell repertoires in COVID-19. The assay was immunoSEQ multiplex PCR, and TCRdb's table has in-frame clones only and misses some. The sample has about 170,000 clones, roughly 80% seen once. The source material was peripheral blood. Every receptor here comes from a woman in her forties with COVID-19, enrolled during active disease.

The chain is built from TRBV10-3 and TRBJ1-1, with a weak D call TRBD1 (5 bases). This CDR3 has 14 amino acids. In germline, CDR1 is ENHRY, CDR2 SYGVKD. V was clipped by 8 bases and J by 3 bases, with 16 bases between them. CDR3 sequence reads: CAIGRQGSYTEAFF. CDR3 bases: TGTGCCATCGGGCGGCAGGGATCCTACACTGAAGCTTTCTTT.

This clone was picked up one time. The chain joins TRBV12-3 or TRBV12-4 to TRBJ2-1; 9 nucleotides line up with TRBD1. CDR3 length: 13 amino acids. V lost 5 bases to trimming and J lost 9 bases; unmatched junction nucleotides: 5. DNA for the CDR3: TGTGCCAGCAGTCTGACAGGGGGAGCTGAGCAGTTCTTC. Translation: CASSLTGGAEQFF.

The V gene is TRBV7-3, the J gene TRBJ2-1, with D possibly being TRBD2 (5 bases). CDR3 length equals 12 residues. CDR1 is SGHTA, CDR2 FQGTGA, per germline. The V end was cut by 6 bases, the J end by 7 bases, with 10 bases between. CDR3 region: CASSGGSNEQFF. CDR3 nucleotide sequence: TGTGCCAGCAGTGGCGGGTCAAATGAGCAGTTCTTC.

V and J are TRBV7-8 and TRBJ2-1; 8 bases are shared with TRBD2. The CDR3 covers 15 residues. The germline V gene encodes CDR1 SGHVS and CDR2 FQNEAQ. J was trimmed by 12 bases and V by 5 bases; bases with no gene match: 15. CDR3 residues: CASSPYSGTNSGQFF. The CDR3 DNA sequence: TGTGCCAGCAGCCCTTATAGCGGGACTAATTCGGGGCAGTTCTTC.

CDR3 sequence reads: CASSLALTNKETQYF. The CDR3, as DNA: TGTGCCAGCAGCTTAGCTCTTACTAATAAAGAGACCCAGTACTTC. V is TRBV11-2 and J is TRBJ2-5; D unclear. The germline CDR1 and CDR2 sequences are SGHAT and FQNNGV. Deletions cut 1 base from V and 3 bases from J, with 12 bases between. This CDR3 is built from 15 residues.